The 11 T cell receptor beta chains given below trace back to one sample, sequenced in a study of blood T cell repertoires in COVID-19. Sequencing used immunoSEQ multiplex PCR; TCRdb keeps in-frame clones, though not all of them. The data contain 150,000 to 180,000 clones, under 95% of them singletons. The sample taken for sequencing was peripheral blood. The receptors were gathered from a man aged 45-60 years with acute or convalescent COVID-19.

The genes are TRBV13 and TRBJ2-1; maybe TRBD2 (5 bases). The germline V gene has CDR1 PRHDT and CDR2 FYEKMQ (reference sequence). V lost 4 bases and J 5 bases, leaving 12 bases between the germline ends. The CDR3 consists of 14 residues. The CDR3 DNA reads TGTGCCAGCAGCTCGAGACTATTTCACAATGAGCAGTTCTTC. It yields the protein CASSSRLFHNEQFF.

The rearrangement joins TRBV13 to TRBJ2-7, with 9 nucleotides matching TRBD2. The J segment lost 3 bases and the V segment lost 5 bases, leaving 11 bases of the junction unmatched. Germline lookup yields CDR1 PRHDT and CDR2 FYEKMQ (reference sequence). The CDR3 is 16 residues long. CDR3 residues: CASSLRGLAGIYEQYF. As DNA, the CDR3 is TGTGCCAGCAGCCTGCGTGGGCTAGCGGGGATCTACGAGCAGTACTTC.

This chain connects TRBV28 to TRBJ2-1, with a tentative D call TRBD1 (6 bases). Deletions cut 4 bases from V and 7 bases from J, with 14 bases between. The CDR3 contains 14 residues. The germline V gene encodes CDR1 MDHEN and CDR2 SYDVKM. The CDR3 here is CASSSNRVWNEQFF. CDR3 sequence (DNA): TGTGCCAGCAGTTCAAACAGGGTATGGAATGAGCAGTTCTTC. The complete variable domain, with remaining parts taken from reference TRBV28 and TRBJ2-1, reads DVKVTQSSRYLVKRTGEKVFLECVQDMDHENMFWYRQDPGLGLRLIYFSYDVKMKEKGDIPEGYSVSREKKERFSLILESASTNQTSMYLCASSSNRVWNEQFFGPGTRLTVL.

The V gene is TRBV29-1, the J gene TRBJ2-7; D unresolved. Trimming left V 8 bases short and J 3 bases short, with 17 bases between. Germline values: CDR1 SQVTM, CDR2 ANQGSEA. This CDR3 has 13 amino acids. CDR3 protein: CSLRGYELYEQYF. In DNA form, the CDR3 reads TGCAGCCTGCGCGGTTACGAACTCTACGAGCAGTACTTC.

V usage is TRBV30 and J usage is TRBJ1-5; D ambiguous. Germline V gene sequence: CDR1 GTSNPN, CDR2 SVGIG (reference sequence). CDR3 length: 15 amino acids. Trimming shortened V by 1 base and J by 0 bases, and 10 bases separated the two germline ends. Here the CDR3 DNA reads TGTGCCTGGAGTGACGGAGGATATAGCAATCAGCCCCAGCATTTT. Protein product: CAWSDGGYSNQPQHF.

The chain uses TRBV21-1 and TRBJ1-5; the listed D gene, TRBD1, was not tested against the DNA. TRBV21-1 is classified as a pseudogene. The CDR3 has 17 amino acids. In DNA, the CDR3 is TGTGCCAGCAGCAAAAACCTGACAGAGTATAGCAATCAGCCCCAGCATTTT. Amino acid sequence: CASSKNLTEYSNQPQHF.

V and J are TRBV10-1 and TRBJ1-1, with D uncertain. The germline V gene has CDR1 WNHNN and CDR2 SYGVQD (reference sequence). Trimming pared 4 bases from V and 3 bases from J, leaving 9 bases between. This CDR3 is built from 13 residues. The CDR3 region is CASSATLYTEAFF. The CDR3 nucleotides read TGCGCCAGCAGTGCAACTCTTTACACTGAAGCTTTCTTT.

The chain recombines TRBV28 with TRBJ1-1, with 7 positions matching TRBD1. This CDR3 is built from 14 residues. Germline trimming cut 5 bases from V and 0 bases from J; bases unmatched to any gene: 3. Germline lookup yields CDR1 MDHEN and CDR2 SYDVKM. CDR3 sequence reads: CASSPGQVNTEAFF. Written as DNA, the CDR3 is TGTGCCAGCAGTCCAGGACAGGTGAACACTGAAGCTTTCTTT.

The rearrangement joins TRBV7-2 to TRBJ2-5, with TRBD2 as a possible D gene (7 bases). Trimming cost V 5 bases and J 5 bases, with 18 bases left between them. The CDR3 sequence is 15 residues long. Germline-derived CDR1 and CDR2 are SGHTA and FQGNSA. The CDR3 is CASSPKGGGWETQYF. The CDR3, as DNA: TGTGCCAGCAGCCCAAAGGGGGGGGGCTGGGAGACCCAGTACTTC.

The CDR3 spells CASSRVSGRVYNEQFF. The CDR3 DNA follows: TGTGCCAGCAGCCGCGTTAGCGGGAGGGTCTACAATGAGCAGTTCTTC. The chain has TRBV3-1 (or the pseudogene TRBV3-2) and TRBJ2-1; TRBD2 aligns across 11 bases. The ends lost 4 bases at V and 3 bases at J; junction bases unmatched: 5. Per germline, CDR1 LGHDT and CDR2 YNNKEL (reference sequence). The CDR3 loop spans 16 amino acids.

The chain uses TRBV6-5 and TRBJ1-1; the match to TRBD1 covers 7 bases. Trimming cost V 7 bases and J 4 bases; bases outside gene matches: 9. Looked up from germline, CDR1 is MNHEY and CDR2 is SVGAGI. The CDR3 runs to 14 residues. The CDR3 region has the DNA TGTGCCAGCACCGACAGGGATAGTGTCACTGAAGCTTTCTTT. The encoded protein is CASTDRDSVTEAFF.